This is a list of T cell receptor beta chains from one sample in a study of control samples from healthy donors and cancer patients. Assay used: immunoSEQ multiplex PCR; TCRdb lists only in-frame clones, some missing. The repertoire has 15,000 or so clones, 60% to 85% of them found once; the top ten carry roughly 18%. Sequenced: formalin-fixed, paraffin-embedded tissue. These receptors all stem from a female donor with lung cancer. Each CDR3 is given without its conserved first and last residue.

J	V	CDR3
TRBJ2-5	TRBV7-6	ASSPPGLAGGTQETQY
TRBJ2-1	TRBV7-2	ASSLFTGSGNEQF
TRBJ2-1	TRBV3-1/TRBV3-2	ASSQAGTTYNEQF
TRBJ1-1	TRBV5-6	ASSLGDRLNTEAF
TRBJ1-1	TRBV19	ASSIGTGEITEAF
TRBJ2-6	TRBV18	ASSLFVGLAVSGANVLT
TRBJ2-1	TRBV11-3	ASSPGWMGNEQF
TRBJ2-7	TRBV5-6	ASSHTQGSEQY
TRBJ2-3	TRBV4-2	ASSQGQGLAGGTDTQY
TRBJ2-2	TRBV5-1	ASKRAGNTGELF
TRBJ2-1	TRBV15	ATSRSGSEQF
TRBJ2-5	TRBV7-9	ASSLAGGQETQY
TRBJ2-1	TRBV19	ASRSPSGVNEQF
TRBJ1-2	TRBV29-1	SVGQGTQNGYT
TRBJ1-5	TRBV6-6	ASSVQLDQPQH
TRBJ2-5	TRBV11-1	ASSFEFSGQETQY
TRBJ1-1	TRBV29-1	SALIEWTEAF
TRBJ1-5	TRBV6-5	ASEKTGSSNQPQH
TRBJ1-1	TRBV7-9	ASKYTDNTEAF
TRBJ2-1	TRBV11-2	ASSSQRNEQF
TRBJ2-1	TRBV7-8	ASSMGLAGGQQF
TRBJ2-7	TRBV19	ASSFRAVSYEQY
TRBJ1-2	TRBV7-2	ASSPDRWFRGGYT
TRBJ2-1	TRBV7-2	ASTTGFYNEQF
TRBJ2-1	TRBV9	ASSPPPGTNEQF
TRBJ2-1	TRBV19	ASSIDPRQYNEQF